What follows is one T cell receptor (beta chain) and its context. Its recognized antigen is unknown. No base-level quality is on record; no much larger clone is a single base apart. Related donors were used in the transplants with nonmyeloablative bone marrow transplantation, and mixed chimerism was transient in the human trials. Thawed PBMCs were FACS-sorted into unstimulated Tregs (CD4+CD25+CD127-), CD4+ non-Tregs (CD4+CD25-), CD4 cells and CD8 cells. The patients were a few recipients of combined kidney and bone marrow transplants from the ITN036ST trial, and samples were available only for these trial subjects. Healthy control blood was processed to PBMCs with a Ficoll density gradient and then cryopreserved, whereas patient PBMCs were collected both before and after transplant. This sample is drawn from a study of Tregs in tolerant kidney transplant recipients (dated 2019 in TCRdb). Study-level background: The study used TCRbeta sequencing to identify donor-specific regulatory T cells before combined kidney and bone marrow transplantation, then tracked those cells after transplant.

The CDR3 sequence holds 14 residues, the cysteine and phenylalanine included. The read is trimmed to its CDR3 DNA, 42 bases read in frame from base 1. CDR1 and CDR2, per the germline V gene, are SGHRS and YFSETQ. Germline trimming: 6 bases from V, 4 bases from J; junction bases outside gene matches: 6. For TCRbeta CDR3 sequencing, genomic DNA was extracted from sorted cells using the QIAGEN DNeasy Blood and Tissue Kit. High-throughput TCRbeta CDR3 sequencing, including PCR amplification with bias correction and internal controls, was performed commercially through immunoSEQ. The authors processed their data as follows. Unique productive TCRbeta sequences were defined by CDR3 nucleotide sequence where primers matched, and otherwise by CDR3 amino acid sequence together with Vbeta and Jbeta genes. To correct sorting error, sequences shared between sorted populations at a frequency ratio of 2:1 or less were removed; the rest were assigned to the higher population. Donor-reactive sequences were defined as at least 5-fold expanded in CFSE-low cells versus unstimulated cells, with frequency of at least 0.01% in CFSE-low cells. Repertoire divergence was quantified by Jensen-Shannon divergence using the top 100 TCRbeta sequences ranked by frequency. For samples with multiple sequencing runs, sorting error was corrected in each run separately before the runs were combined. TCRdb stores this immuneACCESS table with in-frame sequences only. Part of the clones is absent; in the studies checked, under half of the shortfall reflects unresolved V genes, and no reason is known for the rest. V and J calls and clone size are copied from that table; D and trimming were computed from the DNA. The table for this sample lists about 81,000 clones; about 91% of them were counted only once. The top ten clones comprise roughly 1.5% of the sample.

Study-wide conclusions, independent of this receptor: Biological reproducibility was not directly addressed, though technical replication error appeared minimal. Because the study included only a small number of patients, the results must be confirmed in larger populations and under other immunosuppression protocols. For some patients, the PCR primers changed as time went on, which meant samples from those patients could not be compared with one another at the nucleotide level. In tolerant patients, the expansion of donor-specific Tregs was greater than global Treg expansion, suggesting that the expansion was antigen-driven rather than nonspecific. The most biologically relevant and donor-specific TCRbeta repertoire appeared to be identified by expanding Tregs with activated donor B cells.

The TCR comes from a human patient who received a combined kidney and bone marrow transplant. After a transplant, some T cells may have been passed on by the graft donor. The starting material was CD4+ T cells from blood (PBMCs), obtained 24 months after the transplant. The chain links TRBV5-1 with TRBJ2-2, with 7 middle bases fitting TRBD1. Read as DNA, the sequence is TGCGCCAGCATTAAGGCAGGGGGCACCGGGGAGCTGTTTTTT. This translates into CASIKAGGTGELFF.